This TCR beta chain derives from a study of early T cells in non-severe SARS-CoV-2 infection. Overall study: Bulk RNA taken from unsorted whole blood was sequenced, leaving chains unpaired.

This clonotype was observed at least ten times. The germline V gene encodes CDR1 KGHSH and CDR2 LQKENI. V lost 6 bases and J 2 bases, leaving 6 bases between the germline ends. The CDR3 is 12 residues long. Attachment of unique molecular identifiers to individual cDNA molecules was performed. Via MiXCR, TCRdb re-called the 5' RACE reads, giving one row per CDR3 protein. The sample has 50,000 or so distinct CDR3 sequences; roughly 5.9% are singletons. The chain carries TRBV18 and TRBJ2-3; D is undetermined. The source of this sequence is an adult who was a healthcare worker with PCR-confirmed SARS-CoV-2 infection or an uninfected control (not recorded which). Material: whole blood. In DNA, the CDR3 is TGTGCCAGCTCTCCCGTCACAGATACGCAGTATTTT. This gives the protein CASSPVTDTQYF.